This T cell receptor (beta chain) was sequenced during a study of cytomegalovirus exposure and HLA in healthy donors. General study points: A classifier reportedly called cytomegalovirus status with high sensitivity and specificity. Researchers counted roughly 160 TCR beta chains as cytomegalovirus-associated.

As for this clone: The antigen is not known.

An approximately 120-subject validation cohort, separate from the roughly 670-subject first cohort, supplied the donors. The V segment lost 3 bases and the J segment 2 bases; nucleotides outside the gene matches: 8. CDR1 is SGHNT and CDR2 is YYREEE in the germline V gene (reference sequence). This CDR3 spans 15 amino acids. TCRdb's copy holds only in-frame clones and misses some; the assay was immunoSEQ multiplex PCR. The sample includes approximately 160,000 clones, around 92% of them seen just once. The sequence was collected from a man between 18 and 35 years old in good health and CMV-seropositive. The chain combines TRBV5-4 with TRBJ2-7; 7 bases map to TRBD1. The sequenced sample was PBMCs. CDR3 amino acids: CASSSRQGNPYEQYF. The CDR3 DNA reads TGTGCCAGCAGCTCTCGACAGGGAAATCCCTACGAGCAGTACTTC.